This T cell receptor beta chain comes out of a study of blood T cell repertoires in COVID-19. Study processing details: Using reference gene primer amplification, nucleated cell counts were estimated. The table came from immunoSEQ multiplex PCR; TCRdb's copy has only in-frame clones and leaves some out. V, J and clone size reflect that table, while D and trimming were determined from the DNA. Among more than 100,000 clones listed, 88% were seen once. Sequenced material: peripheral blood. This TCR came from a man in his sixties or seventies with active COVID-19.

The CDR3 here is CASSLVPGSNEQFF. Written as DNA, the CDR3 is TGCGCCAGCAGCTTGGTGCCGGGTTCCAATGAGCAGTTCTTC. This chain uses TRBV5-1 with TRBJ2-1, with D uncertain. Trimming removed 0 bases at V and 6 bases at J, with 10 bases between. This CDR3 contains 14 residues. Germline V gene lookup returns CDR1 SGHRS and CDR2 YFSETQ.